These T cell receptor beta chains were read from a single sample in a study of blood T cell repertoires in COVID-19. This table comes from immunoSEQ multiplex PCR, and its TCRdb copy is limited to in-frame clones, with some not included. The top ten clones hold under 2.5% of a sample with about 300,000 clones, approximately 85% of them seen once. The specimen was PBMCs or T cells enriched from blood (not recorded which). These receptors originate from a man younger than 45 who had recovered from COVID-19. CDR3s include the opening cysteine and the closing phenylalanine or tryptophan. A D gene is named only where the DNA matches it firmly. The listing skips clone size in some rows; elsewhere it reads once, few, many or a size class.

D	size	V	J	CDR3	DNA
TRBD1	.	TRBV6-5	TRBJ1-1	CASSLQGIGTEAFF	TGTGCCAGCAGCCTACAGGGGATTGGCACTGAAGCTTTCTTT
.	.	TRBV5-1	TRBJ2-2	CASSPSHQGTGELFF	TGCGCCAGCAGTCCGAGTCACCAGGGGACCGGGGAGCTGTTTTTT
TRBD1	.	TRBV6-2/TRBV6-3	TRBJ2-1	CASSYFQGEREQFF	TGTGCCAGCAGTTATTTCCAGGGGGAGCGTGAGCAGTTCTTC
TRBD1	.	TRBV10-3	TRBJ2-1	CAIKGTADEQFF	TGTGCCATCAAAGGGACAGCCGATGAGCAGTTCTTC
.	once	TRBV5-6	TRBJ1-5	CASSLQGYQPQHF	TGTGCCAGCAGCTTGCAGGGATATCAGCCCCAGCATTTT
TRBD2	few	TRBV7-9	TRBJ2-1	CASSAGRGNEQFF	TGTGCCAGCAGCGCCGGGAGGGGGAATGAGCAGTTCTTC
.	.	TRBV27	TRBJ2-1	CASSLGHGIYNEQFF	TGTGCCAGCAGTTTAGGACACGGAATTTACAATGAGCAGTTCTTC
.	.	TRBV5-4	TRBJ1-3	CASSLAGRNSGNTIYF	TGTGCCAGCAGCTTGGCCGGCAGGAACTCTGGAAACACCATATATTTT
TRBD1	.	TRBV7-9	TRBJ1-1	CASSRQGRSTEAFF	TGTGCCAGCAGCAGACAGGGTAGGAGCACTGAAGCTTTCTTT
.	few	TRBV4-2	TRBJ1-6	CASSQTGRLGGSPLHF	TGTGCCAGCAGCCAAACGGGACGCCTGGGAGGTTCACCCCTCCACTTT
.	.	TRBV6-1	TRBJ1-2	CASSDGRGYTF	TGTGCCAGCAGTGACGGGAGAGGCTACACCTTC
TRBD2	.	TRBV15	TRBJ2-7	CATSRETSGAYEQYF	TGTGCCACCAGCAGGGAAACTAGCGGAGCCTACGAGCAGTACTTC
TRBD1	once	TRBV6-1	TRBJ1-2	CASSEALDRVFYGYTF	TGTGCCAGCAGTGAAGCGCTGGACAGGGTCTTCTATGGCTACACCTTC
TRBD2	.	TRBV5-1	TRBJ2-3	CASSFAVEAGGADTQYF	TGCGCCAGCAGCTTCGCTGTGGAAGCGGGGGGCGCAGATACGCAGTATTTT
.	few	TRBV19	TRBJ2-4	CASSIGQVKNIQYF	TGTGCCAGTAGTATAGGACAGGTCAAAAACATTCAGTACTTC
TRBD1	.	TRBV9	TRBJ1-6	CASSVEGQGASPLHF	TGTGCCAGCAGCGTAGAGGGACAGGGAGCCTCACCCCTCCACTTT
TRBD2	.	TRBV9	TRBJ2-1	CASSVLGGSYNEQFF	TGTGCCAGCAGCGTATTGGGGGGGTCCTACAATGAGCAGTTCTTC
.	.	TRBV9	TRBJ1-1	CASSVGTTAPNTEAFF	TGTGCCAGCAGCGTAGGGACAACAGCTCCGAACACTGAAGCTTTCTTT
TRBD1	.	TRBV10-3	TRBJ1-2	CAIRGDRRPYGYTF	TGTGCCATCAGGGGGGACAGGCGCCCCTATGGCTACACCTTC
.	once	TRBV19	TRBJ1-2	CASSARTGLNYGYTF	TGTGCCAGTAGTGCCCGAACAGGGCTTAACTATGGCTACACCTTC
.	.	TRBV4-1	TRBJ1-5	CASSQDSGRDQPQHF	TGCGCCAGCAGCCAAGATTCAGGGAGGGATCAGCCCCAGCATTTT
.	.	TRBV2	TRBJ1-2	CASSTANYGYTF	TGTGCCAGCAGCACAGCTAACTATGGCTACACCTTC
.	.	TRBV5-6	TRBJ1-2	CASSSRPELHYGYTF	TGTGCCAGCAGCTCTAGGCCGGAACTCCACTATGGCTACACCTTC
.	.	TRBV11-2	TRBJ1-2	CASSLEGWNYGYTF	TGTGCCAGCAGCTTGGAGGGCTGGAACTATGGCTACACCTTC
.	once	TRBV18	TRBJ1-2	CASSPSGQIYGYTF	TGTGCCAGCTCACCGTCAGGACAAATCTATGGCTACACCTTC
TRBD1	.	TRBV7-9	TRBJ1-2	CASSSPGQVYGYTF	TGTGCCAGCAGCTCCCCGGGACAGGTATATGGCTACACCTTC
.	.	TRBV9	TRBJ1-3	CASSPAGNTIYF	TGTGCCAGCAGCCCAGCTGGAAACACCATATATTTT
.	.	TRBV19	TRBJ1-1	CASRAVWGENTEAFF	TGTGCCAGTAGAGCGGTATGGGGGGAGAACACTGAAGCTTTCTTT
.	.	TRBV2	TRBJ1-4	CASSAATRRTEPVRF	TGTGCCAGCAGCGCAGCCACAAGAAGGACAGAGCCGGTTCGTTTT
.	.	TRBV9	TRBJ1-3	CASSEDSSSGNTIYF	TGTGCCAGCAGCGAGGACAGCAGTTCTGGAAACACCATATATTTT
TRBD1	.	TRBV10-2	TRBJ2-1	CASTTTGDNEQFF	TGCGCCAGCACAACGACAGGGGATAATGAGCAGTTCTTC
TRBD1	.	TRBV27	TRBJ1-1	CASSKQGAGTEAFF	TGTGCCAGCAGCAAACAGGGGGCTGGTACTGAAGCTTTCTTT
.	.	TRBV10-3	TRBJ2-2	CAISAAVTSNTGELFF	TGTGCCATCAGTGCCGCCGTGACATCGAACACCGGGGAGCTGTTTTTT
.	once	TRBV12-3/TRBV12-4	TRBJ1-1	CASTEGRPEAFF	TGTGCCAGCACCGAGGGCAGGCCAGAAGCTTTCTTT
TRBD2	once	TRBV6-1	TRBJ2-2	CASSELWGGGTGELFF	TGTGCCAGCAGTGAATTGTGGGGGGGAGGAACCGGGGAGCTGTTTTTT
.	.	TRBV4-3	TRBJ1-2	CASSQVNRRGGYTF	TGCGCCAGCAGCCAAGTGAACCGAAGGGGCGGCTACACCTTC
TRBD1	.	TRBV7-8	TRBJ2-3	CASSRWTGGTDTQYF	TGTGCCAGCAGCCGATGGACAGGGGGCACAGATACGCAGTATTTT
TRBD2	.	TRBV5-8	TRBJ2-3	CASSSGLAGTDTQYF	TGTGCCAGCAGCTCGGGACTAGCGGGCACAGATACGCAGTATTTT
TRBD1	once	TRBV9	TRBJ2-7	CASSTGTTGAGEQYF	TGTGCCAGCAGCACAGGAACGACAGGGGCCGGCGAGCAGTACTTC
.	.	TRBV18	TRBJ1-4	CASSPRATNEKLFF	TGTGCCAGCTCGCCCAGGGCGACTAATGAAAAACTGTTTTTT
.	.	TRBV6-5	TRBJ2-2	CASSFSQEAGELFF	TGTGCCAGCAGTTTTTCGCAGGAGGCCGGGGAGCTGTTTTTT
TRBD1	.	TRBV2	TRBJ2-3	CASRAGTGGHRDTQYF	TGTGCCAGCAGAGCCGGGACAGGGGGCCATCGGGATACGCAGTATTTT
TRBD1	.	TRBV3-1/TRBV3-2	TRBJ1-6	CASSPRDRAGSPLHF	TGTGCCAGCAGCCCTAGGGACAGGGCCGGCTCACCCCTCCACTTT
.	few	TRBV7-2	TRBJ1-1	CASSPSRGNTEAFF	TGTGCCAGCAGCCCGTCTCGGGGGAACACTGAAGCTTTCTTT
.	.	TRBV30	TRBJ2-1	CAWRDKPQGGRGNEQFF	TGTGCCTGGAGGGACAAACCCCAGGGGGGTAGGGGCAATGAGCAGTTCTTC
.	.	TRBV19	TRBJ1-1	CASRNRPGGLNTEAFF	TGTGCCAGTAGAAACCGACCGGGGGGCCTGAACACTGAAGCTTTCTTT